This TCR beta chain was observed in a study of T cell repertoires in cytomegalovirus infection. Study details: Public TCR beta signatures indicated both CMV infection and matching HLA type. Study-wide results and caveats: Identification of carriers of CMV plus the relevant HLA was performed using cumulative public TCR beta family frequency.

This clonotype was counted at least ten times. Its target is unknown. TCRdb re-called the reads with MiXCR, one entry per CDR3 protein. The table has around 530,000 distinct CDR3 sequences, approximately 25% seen once. The CDR3 covers 15 residues. CDR1 SGHTA and CDR2 FQGNSA come from the germline V gene. The ends lost 6 bases at V and 1 base at J; junction bases unmatched: 3. This chain uses TRBV7-2 with TRBJ2-2; 9 positions agree with TRBD2. The sample comprised PBMCs. The source of this sequence is a human donor in good health (CMV status not recorded). Some clones in this sample may be carry-over from other donors' samples. The CDR3, as DNA: TGTGCCAGCAGAAAGACTAGCGGGAACACCGGGGAGCTGTTTTTT. Protein: CASRKTSGNTGELFF.